One TCR beta chain is described in this entry. Its target is unknown. The data derive from a study of T-cell reconstitution after alpha-beta-depleted transplantation in children. Notes on the study in general: T-cell numbers and diversity, one year after transplant, stemmed largely from T cells that were newly produced. As was reported, about two months after transplant, alpha-beta T cells came from several hundred expanded graft clones.

Germline CDR1 and CDR2: SGHAT and FQNNGV. The CDR3 loop spans 14 amino acids. V was pared by 4 bases and J by 1 base, with 2 bases of the junction left unmatched. Unique molecular identifiers were incorporated when the TCRbeta library was constructed. TCRdb re-called the PCR reads with MiXCR, one entry per CDR3 protein. The table has 90,000 to 120,000 distinct CDR3 sequences, approximately 6.4% seen once. The clonotype originates from a male patient between 2 and 15 years old who had a stem cell transplant for acute lymphoblastic leukemia, so the T cells may come from the graft donor. This material consisted of PBMCs, mostly from graft donor cells, taken 360 days after TCRalphabeta/CD19-depleted stem cell transplant. The rearrangement uses TRBV11-2 and TRBJ2-5, with 8 nucleotides matching TRBD1. This CDR3 is CASSWTGSQETQYF. The CDR3, as DNA: TGTGCCAGCAGCTGGACAGGGAGCCAAGAGACCCAGTACTTC.